One and the same sample provided the 14 T cell receptor beta chains below, sequenced in a study of blood T cell repertoires in COVID-19. Method: immunoSEQ multiplex PCR; TCRdb's copy keeps in-frame clones and lacks some. This table has roughly 400,000 clones, roughly 86% appearing once. The sequenced material came from PBMCs or T cells enriched from blood (not recorded which). These receptors came from a young woman who had recovered from COVID-19.

This chain connects TRBV3-1 (or the pseudogene TRBV3-2) to TRBJ2-7, with 7 bases lining up with TRBD1. V gave up 0 bases and J gave up 4 bases; unmatched junction bases: 6. The CDR3 is 15 residues long. Germline loops: CDR1 LGHDT, CDR2 YNNKEL (reference sequence). CDR3 sequence reads: CASSQDLDRRYEQYF. The CDR3 DNA sequence: TGTGCCAGCAGCCAAGATCTGGACAGGCGGTACGAGCAGTACTTC.

The chain has TRBV10-2 and TRBJ2-4; no clear D. Germline V gene lookup returns CDR1 WSHSY and CDR2 SAAADI. V gave up 2 bases and J gave up 6 bases, with 8 bases separating them. The CDR3 extends over 13 amino acids. In DNA, the CDR3 is TGCGCCAGCAGTGAGAGAGGCGGAAACATTCAGTACTTC. Protein product: CASSERGGNIQYF.

The gene calls are TRBV28 and TRBJ2-7; TRBD1 might be the D (5 bases). The CDR3 extends over 13 amino acids. CDR1 and CDR2 from the germline V gene are MDHEN and SYDVKM. V shed 6 bases and J shed 3 bases, with 12 bases lying between them. The chain's CDR3 is CASRPDSNYEQYF. The DNA for the CDR3 is TGTGCCAGCAGACCCGACAGCAACTACGAGCAGTACTTC.

This sequence joins TRBV5-4 and TRBJ2-5; D possibly corresponds to TRBD2 (5 bases). This CDR3 comprises 14 residues. Trimming pared 5 bases from V and 5 bases from J, leaving 16 bases between. Germline V gene data show CDR1 as SGHNT and CDR2 as YYREEE (reference sequence). In nucleotides, the CDR3 is TGTGCCAGCAGATCCCACGGGTCGGGGGAGACCCAGTACTTC. Translating it yields CASRSHGSGETQYF.

This clone has more than one count but fewer than ten. The V and J genes are TRBV7-6 and TRBJ2-2, with TRBD2 matching 10 bases. Germline CDR1 and CDR2: SGHVS and FNYEAQ. The V and J ends lost 1 base and 4 bases, in that order; junction bases with no gene match: 3. This CDR3 contains 16 residues. The CDR3 coding sequence is TGTGCCAGCAGCTTAGAACTAGCGGGAACCACCGGGGAGCTGTTTTTT. This gives the protein CASSLELAGTTGELFF. Using reference TRBV7-6 and TRBJ2-2 for the parts outside the CDR3, the full variable domain is GAGVSQSPRYKVTKRGQDVALRCDPISGHVSLYWYRQALGQGPEFLTYFNYEAQQDKSGLPNDRFSAERPEGSISTLTIQRTEQRDSAMYRCASSLELAGTTGELFFGEGSRLTVL.

This clone has a single count. This chain connects TRBV6-1 to TRBJ2-3, with 10 bases fitting TRBD2. From germline, CDR1 is MNHNS and CDR2 SASEGT. Unmatched junction bases numbered 2, after V lost 2 bases and J lost 9 bases. CDR3 length equals 13 residues. The CDR3 nucleotides are TGTGCCAGCAGTGAACTAGCGGGAGTAACGCAGTATTTT. It yields the protein CASSELAGVTQYF.

This chain links TRBV2 with TRBJ1-1; weak D call: TRBD1 (6 bases). Trimming removed 4 bases from V and 6 bases from J, with 15 bases in between. Per germline, CDR1 SNHLY and CDR2 FYNNEI. The CDR3 runs to 14 residues. CDR3 DNA: TGTGCCAGCAGTGTTAGTAGGGGGTTCGCTGAAGCTTTCTTT. Its translation: CASSVSRGFAEAFF.

The gene calls are TRBV2 and TRBJ1-1; D gene uncertain. The germline V gene has CDR1 SNHLY and CDR2 FYNNEI. The CDR3 length is 14 residues. The germline V and J ends were trimmed by 7 bases and 0 bases, with 12 bases remaining between them. This CDR3 reads CASTSDLMNTEAFF. The DNA for the CDR3 is TGTGCCAGCACCTCTGATCTAATGAACACTGAAGCTTTCTTT.

This clone was counted a single time. J is TRBJ2-4 and V is TRBV7-2; 7 bases are shared with TRBD1. The germline V gene encodes CDR1 SGHTA and CDR2 FQGNSA. With 3 bases clipped from V and 7 bases from J, the junction kept 9 bases outside the gene matches. This CDR3 comprises 15 residues. The CDR3 is CASSLGPGTVNIQYF. CDR3 bases: TGTGCCAGCAGCTTGGGGCCCGGGACAGTGAACATTCAGTACTTC.

The chain has TRBV6-2 or TRBV6-3 and TRBJ1-4; no clear D. The CDR3 length is 14 residues. V lost 0 bases, J lost 5 bases, and 7 bases lay in between. The germline gives CDR1 MNHEY, CDR2 SVGEGT. CDR3 sequence reads: CASSYSRGNEKLFF. CDR3 sequence (DNA): TGTGCCAGCAGTTACTCCCGCGGAAATGAAAAACTGTTTTTT.

This chain links TRBV28 with TRBJ1-2, with 11 nucleotides matching TRBD1. The CDR3 runs to 20 residues. In germline, CDR1 is MDHEN, CDR2 SYDVKM. After removal of 1 base from V and 6 bases from J, the junction contained 19 bases not matched to a gene. The CDR3 loop reads CASSLFSRGVMGTGGHGYTF. In DNA form, the CDR3 reads TGTGCCAGCAGTTTATTTTCACGGGGTGTTATGGGGACAGGGGGTCATGGCTACACCTTC.

This clone was seen a single time. This chain uses TRBV10-3 with TRBJ1-1; D unclear. Germline lookup yields CDR1 ENHRY and CDR2 SYGVKD. The V end was cut by 2 bases, the J end by 11 bases, with 24 bases between. The CDR3 spans 16 residues. The CDR3 reads CAISEPIGSFGVVAFF. The CDR3 DNA is TGTGCCATCAGTGAGCCTATCGGTTCCTTCGGGGTTGTGGCTTTCTTT.

The chain employs TRBV19 and TRBJ1-1; D unresolved. This CDR3 spans 13 amino acids. Germline V lookup: CDR1 LNHDA, CDR2 SQIVND (reference sequence). V was clipped by 3 bases and J by 1 base, with 6 bases between them. CDR3 region: CASSIAENTEAFF. The CDR3 nucleotides are TGTGCCAGTAGTATCGCAGAGAACACTGAAGCTTTCTTT.

CDR3 sequence (DNA): TGTGCCAGCAGCTGGGGGACTAGCGGGAGGCGTGGCACAGATACGCAGTATTTT. This sequence encodes CASSWGTSGRRGTDTQYF. The chain uses TRBV11-3 and TRBJ2-3; 15 bases match TRBD2. The length of the CDR3 is 18 residues. Germline V gene data show CDR1 as SGHNT and CDR2 as YENEEA. J lost 1 base, V lost 4 bases, and 6 bases had no gene match.